Shown below are 27 T cell receptor beta chains from a single sample sequenced in a study of metastatic and nonmetastatic thyroid tumors. With MiXCR, TCRdb called clones anew from the PCR reads. The profile shows 25,000 to 30,000 clones, 3.5% to 4.5% of them singletons. No treatment of any kind had been given to any patient before thyroid surgery. The source material was blood. Receptor source: a male donor with papillary thyroid cancer or a benign thyroid nodule (not recorded which). Some clones in this sample may be carry-over from other donors' samples.

This clone was seen only a few times. V and J are TRBV19 and TRBJ2-3, with D unclear. Trimming pared 7 bases from V and 2 bases from J, leaving 10 bases between. Germline values: CDR1 LNHDA, CDR2 SQIVND (reference sequence). The CDR3 has 13 amino acids. CDR3 region: CASIFTITDTQYF. The CDR3 DNA sequence: TGTGCCAGTATTTTCACGATCACAGATACGCAGTATTTT.

The V call is TRBV6-1, the J call TRBJ2-7; D could derive from TRBD1 or TRBD2 (5 bases each). The germline gives CDR1 MNHNS, CDR2 SASEGT. This CDR3 comprises 12 residues. Trimming left V 5 bases short and J 3 bases short, with 8 bases between. CDR3 bases: TGTGCCAGCAGTCGGGACCGCTACGAGCAGTACTTC. It encodes CASSRDRYEQYF.

In its sample, this clone is medium-sized. The chain joins TRBV12-3 or TRBV12-4 to TRBJ2-1; D ambiguous. The CDR3 sequence is 15 residues long. V gave up 2 bases and J gave up 2 bases, with 10 bases separating them. The CDR3 bases are TGTGCCAGCAGTTTATCGAGAGAACCCTACAATGAGCAGTTCTTC. Encoded protein: CASSLSREPYNEQFF.

This chain uses TRBV12-3 or TRBV12-4 with TRBJ2-2, with D unresolved. CDR3 length: 17 residues. Trimming left V 3 bases short and J 4 bases short, with 18 bases between. The CDR3 sequence: CASSLDPTTAGTGELFF. The DNA for the CDR3 is TGTGCCAGCAGTTTGGATCCCACGACGGCCGGCACCGGGGAGCTGTTTTTT.

This clone turned up a few times. This chain links TRBV7-2 with TRBJ1-2; D not certain. Between the trimmed V and J ends, which lost 5 bases and 6 bases, there was a span of 13 bases. The CDR3 loop spans 13 amino acids. Germline V gene data show CDR1 as SGHTA and CDR2 as FQGNSA. In DNA form, the CDR3 reads TGTGCCAGCAGCCTCATCCCGGGAGATGGCTACACCTTC. It codes for CASSLIPGDGYTF.

Concerning this clone: The conserved final phenylalanine or tryptophan is absent from the CDR3, which likely points to a read error. The chain uses TRBV20-1 and TRBJ2-5; 7 bases fit TRBD2. V trimming: 6 bases; J trimming: 10 bases; junction bases outside the gene matches: 17. Germline values: CDR1 DFQATT, CDR2 SNEGSKA (reference sequence). The CDR3 runs to 14 residues. The CDR3 spells CSAIHLAVRKSQYS. CDR3 sequence (DNA): TGCAGTGCAATACACCTAGCGGTCAGGAAGAGCCAGTACTCC.

This clone was seen at least ten times. This chain links TRBV25-1 with TRBJ1-1, with D hard to call. This CDR3 has 12 residues. Germline assignment: CDR1 MGHDK and CDR2 SYGVNS. The V end lost 10 bases, the J end lost 1 base, and 10 bases lay between the germline ends. As DNA, the CDR3 is TGTGCCACCGCGGGTAGGAACACTGAAGCTTTCTTT. This gives the protein CATAGRNTEAFF.

In the case of this clone: The CDR3 ends on some other residue instead of the conserved phenylalanine or tryptophan, so this is likely a read error. The DNA is omitted, as the CDR3 cannot be located on it reliably, and the CDR3 follows TCRdb's listing. CDR3 residues: CASKAFLEQSL. The gene calls are TRBV6-2 or TRBV6-3 and TRBJ2-7. The germline CDR1 and CDR2 sequences are MNHEY and SVGEGT. The length of the CDR3 is 11 amino acids, counting both ends.

This clone was recorded a few times. This may stem from a read error, because a much larger clone lies one nucleotide away. This rearrangement joins TRBV10-2 to TRBJ2-7; TRBD2 matches 12 bases. This CDR3 spans 14 amino acids. Germline assignment: CDR1 WSHSY and CDR2 SAAADI. J gave up 3 bases and V 7 bases, and 4 bases lay outside the gene matches. The CDR3 DNA follows: TGCGCCAGCATTCGACTAGCGGGAGACTACGAGCAGTACTTC. Protein sequence: CASIRLAGDYEQYF.

This clone was seen repeatedly, ten times or more. The chain carries TRBV6-1 and TRBJ2-1, with 13 bases lining up with TRBD2. This CDR3 is built from 18 residues. The ends lost 4 bases at V and 4 bases at J; junction bases unmatched: 10. Germline V gene data show CDR1 as MNHNS and CDR2 as SASEGT. For the CDR3, the DNA is TGTGCCAGCAGTGGGACTAGCGGGGGAGGGGGGGGTTACAATGAGCAGTTCTTC. Translation gives CASSGTSGGGGGYNEQFF.

By share, this clone ranks as medium-sized (0.01 to 0.1%). V gene TRBV12-3 or TRBV12-4 combines with J gene TRBJ1-2; no clear D gene. The germline V and J ends were trimmed by 2 bases and 2 bases, with 6 bases remaining between them. CDR3 length: 13 residues. In DNA, the CDR3 is TGTGCCAGCAGTTTATACAGCAACTATGGCTACACCTTC. Translating it yields CASSLYSNYGYTF.

A word on this clone: The junction shows a germline mismatch at one end, possibly a read error. The rearrangement joins TRBV20-1 to TRBJ2-4, with no clear D. The DNA end favors TRBJ2-1, so the J call may be wrong. The CDR3 has 15 amino acids. Germline values: CDR1 DFQATT, CDR2 SNEGSKA (reference sequence). CDR3 protein: CSADEVSGPHNGQFF. The DNA for the CDR3 is TGCAGTGCAGATGAGGTATCGGGTCCCCACAATGGGCAGTTCTTC.

In this sample, this clone turned up many times. V and J are TRBV19 and TRBJ1-5; D call uncertain. The CDR3 loop spans 13 amino acids. Germline V gives CDR1 LNHDA, CDR2 SQIVND (reference sequence). Trimming took off 3 bases at V and 5 bases at J, with 8 bases between the two ends. CDR3 in DNA: TGTGCCAGTAGTATGTCAAGGCATCAGCCCCAGCATTTT. Translated: CASSMSRHQPQHF.

This clone was counted only a few times. The junction and the germline gene differ at one end; a read error may be behind it. V and J are TRBV6-1 and TRBJ2-7; D remains ambiguous. CDR3 length equals 12 residues. The germline CDR1 and CDR2 sequences are MNHNS and SASEGT. As DNA, the CDR3 is TGTGCCAGCAGTACAGACTGGACCGAGAAGTACTTC. Its protein is CASSTDWTEKYF.

This clone was detected only a few times. The V call is TRBV25-1, the J call TRBJ1-4; D perhaps matches TRBD1 (5 bases). V was trimmed by 2 bases and J by 8 bases, leaving 21 bases between them. Germline loops: CDR1 MGHDK, CDR2 SYGVNS. This CDR3 comprises 17 residues. CDR3 region: CASSEGMASGTWEKLFF. In DNA, the CDR3 is TGTGCCAGCAGTGAAGGGATGGCCTCAGGGACGTGGGAAAAACTGTTTTTT.

This clone was picked up many times. The V call is TRBV19, the J call TRBJ2-7, with 9 bases lining up with TRBD2. V lost 3 bases, J lost 4 bases, and 7 bases stayed unmatched. Germline V lookup: CDR1 LNHDA, CDR2 SQIVND (reference sequence). The CDR3 runs 15 residues. The CDR3 here is CASSIRVAGVYEQYF. CDR3 in DNA: TGTGCCAGTAGTATTAGAGTAGCGGGAGTTTACGAGCAGTACTTC.

Concerning this clone itself: The junction departs from germline at one end; a sequencing error may be responsible. The rearrangement uses TRBV3-1 and TRBJ1-5; no firm D call. This CDR3 region has 14 residues. Germline CDR1 is LGHDT and CDR2 is YNNKEL (reference sequence). CDR3 sequence reads: CSSRKSGENQPQHF. CDR3 DNA: TGTTCCAGCAGAAAAAGCGGAGAGAATCAGCCCCAGCATTTT.

At least ten counts were recorded for this clone. This rearrangement joins TRBV5-4 to TRBJ2-3; D is unresolved. Trimming took off 0 bases at V and 4 bases at J, with 6 bases between the two ends. Germline V CDR1 and CDR2: SGHNT, YYREEE (reference sequence). CDR3 length equals 13 residues. The CDR3: CASSLAGADTQYF. Here the CDR3 DNA reads TGTGCCAGCAGCTTGGCTGGGGCAGATACGCAGTATTTT.

The table lists this clone with many counts. The rearrangement links TRBV9 to TRBJ2-1; 11 bases agree with TRBD2. The germline V gene has CDR1 SGDLS and CDR2 YYNGEE. The CDR3 spans 18 residues. J was trimmed by 3 bases and V by 0 bases; bases with no gene match: 8. CDR3 protein: CASSVGYQTSGNYNEQFF. The CDR3 DNA is TGTGCCAGCAGCGTAGGCTATCAGACTAGCGGGAACTACAATGAGCAGTTCTTC.

This clone was recorded at least ten times. The rearrangement links TRBV5-4 to TRBJ1-1, with 8 nucleotides matching TRBD1. The CDR3 totals 20 residues. CDR1 and CDR2 (germline): SGHNT, YYREEE (reference sequence). V shed 0 bases, J shed 4 bases, and the junction held 20 bases outside the gene matches. The CDR3 sequence is CASSLGQGFSGGAWATEAFF. Here the CDR3 DNA reads TGTGCCAGCAGCTTGGGCCAGGGTTTCTCAGGGGGCGCATGGGCCACTGAAGCTTTCTTT.

This clone was observed a handful of times. The rearrangement links TRBV6-1 to TRBJ1-2, with a weak D call TRBD1 (5 bases). This CDR3 has 15 amino acids. V gave up 4 bases and J gave up 4 bases, with 16 bases separating them. From germline, CDR1 is MNHNS and CDR2 SASEGT. The CDR3: CASSAGFGGSYGYTF. DNA for the CDR3: TGTGCCAGCAGTGCCGGGTTCGGGGGATCCTATGGCTACACCTTC.

This clone is judged medium-sized (0.01 to 0.1%). The chain couples TRBV6-1 to TRBJ2-1; TRBD2 might be the D (6 bases). The ends were cut back, 7 bases at V and 4 bases at J, with 14 bases in the middle. Germline V lookup: CDR1 MNHNS, CDR2 SASEGT. The CDR3 is 14 residues long. CDR3 DNA sequence: TGTGCCAGCAACCGACTAGTGGATTACAATGAGCAGTTCTTC. Translation gives CASNRLVDYNEQFF.

This clone was recorded a few times. The V and J genes are TRBV20-1 and TRBJ2-1; 8 bases fit TRBD2. Germline loops: CDR1 DFQATT, CDR2 SNEGSKA (reference sequence). The CDR3 is 14 residues long. Trimming took 5 bases from V and 4 from J; bases not matched to a gene: 7. DNA of the CDR3: TGCAGTGCTGCCCATAGCGGGGAGTACAATGAGCAGTTCTTC. Amino acid sequence: CSAAHSGEYNEQFF.

The sample holds a few counts of this clone. This rearrangement joins TRBV12-3 or TRBV12-4 to TRBJ1-2, with 7 bases matching TRBD1. The CDR3 spans 15 residues. V trimming: 5 bases; J trimming: 4 bases; junction bases outside the gene matches: 10. The CDR3: CASSHDRYRGYGYTF. CDR3 in DNA: TGTGCCAGCAGTCACGACCGGTACAGGGGCTATGGCTACACCTTC.

Concerning this clone: A much bigger clone sits one base away, suggesting this may be a read error. The CDR3 end shows no conserved phenylalanine or tryptophan, and so a read error is likely. For the CDR3, the DNA is TGTGCCAGCAGCCTCACCCACAGACAGAACACTGAAGCTTTCCTT. Translation: CASSLTHRQNTEAFL. This chain connects TRBV5-8 to TRBJ1-1; D remains unclear. CDR1 and CDR2 from the germline V gene are SGHTS and YDEGEE. The CDR3 is 15 residues long. V gave up 4 bases and J gave up 1 base, with 14 bases separating them.

In this sample, this clone turned up many times. This sequence joins TRBV5-8 and TRBJ1-3, with 9 bases aligning to TRBD1. Germline trimming cut 4 bases from V and 3 bases from J; bases unmatched to any gene: 5. In germline, CDR1 is SGHTS, CDR2 YDEGEE. The CDR3 length is 15 residues. The CDR3, as DNA: TGTGCCAGCAGCGCCACAGGGGGCGTTGGAAACACCATATATTTT. Translating gives CASSATGGVGNTIYF.

This clone was picked up many times. The chain links TRBV6-1 to TRBJ1-5; TRBD1 aligns across 9 bases. This CDR3 spans 14 amino acids. Germline V CDR1 and CDR2: MNHNS, SASEGT. J was trimmed by 5 bases and V by 10 bases; bases with no gene match: 9. CDR3 loop: CAICRDRVYQPQHF. CDR3 nucleotide sequence: TGTGCCATTTGCCGGGACAGGGTTTATCAGCCCCAGCATTTT.